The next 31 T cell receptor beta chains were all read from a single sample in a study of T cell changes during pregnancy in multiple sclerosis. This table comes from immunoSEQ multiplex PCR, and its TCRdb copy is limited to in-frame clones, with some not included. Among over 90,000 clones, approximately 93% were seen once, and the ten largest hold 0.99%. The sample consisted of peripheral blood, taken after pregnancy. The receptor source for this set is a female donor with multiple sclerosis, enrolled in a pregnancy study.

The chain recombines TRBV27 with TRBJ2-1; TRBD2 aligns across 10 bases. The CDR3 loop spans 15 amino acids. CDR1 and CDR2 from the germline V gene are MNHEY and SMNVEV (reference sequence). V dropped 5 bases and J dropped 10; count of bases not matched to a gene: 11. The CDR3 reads CASSPGLALPGEQFF. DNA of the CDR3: TGTGCCAGCAGTCCGGGACTAGCGTTACCAGGGGAGCAGTTCTTC.

The CDR3 sequence is CASSDSSSDYNEQFF. The CDR3 region has the DNA TGTGCCAGCAGTGACTCTTCTAGCGACTACAATGAGCAGTTCTTC. This chain uses TRBV6-4 with TRBJ2-1; possibly TRBD2 for D (6 bases). The CDR3 totals 15 residues. CDR1 and CDR2 from the germline V gene are MRHNA and SNTAGT. Trimming shortened V by 0 bases and J by 3 bases, and 9 bases separated the two germline ends.

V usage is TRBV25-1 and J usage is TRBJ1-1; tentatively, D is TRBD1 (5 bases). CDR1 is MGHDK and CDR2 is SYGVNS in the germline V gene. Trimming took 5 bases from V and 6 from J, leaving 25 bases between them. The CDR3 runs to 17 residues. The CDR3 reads CASSPLGRGGGSSEAFF. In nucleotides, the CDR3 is TGTGCCAGCAGTCCCCTGGGGAGGGGCGGGGGGAGCTCTGAAGCTTTCTTT.

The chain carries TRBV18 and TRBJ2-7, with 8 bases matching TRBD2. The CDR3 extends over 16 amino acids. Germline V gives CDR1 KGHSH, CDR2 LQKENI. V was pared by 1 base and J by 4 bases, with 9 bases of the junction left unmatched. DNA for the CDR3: TGTGCCAGCTCACCACGTCAGGGAGCGGGAGAATACGAGCAGTACTTC. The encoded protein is CASSPRQGAGEYEQYF.

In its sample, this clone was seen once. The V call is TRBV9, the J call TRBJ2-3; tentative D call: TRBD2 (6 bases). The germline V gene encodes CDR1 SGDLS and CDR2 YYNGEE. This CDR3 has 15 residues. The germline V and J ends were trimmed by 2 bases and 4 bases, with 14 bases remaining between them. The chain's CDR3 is CASSVTTSIPDTQYF. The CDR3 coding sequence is TGTGCCAGCAGCGTTACGACTAGTATCCCAGATACGCAGTATTTT.

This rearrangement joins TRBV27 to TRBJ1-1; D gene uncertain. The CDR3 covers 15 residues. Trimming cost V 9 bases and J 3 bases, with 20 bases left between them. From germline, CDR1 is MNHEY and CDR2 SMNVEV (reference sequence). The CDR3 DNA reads TGTGCCAGTTCTCACGCACAAAACGCTTACACTGAAGCTTTCTTT. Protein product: CASSHAQNAYTEAFF.

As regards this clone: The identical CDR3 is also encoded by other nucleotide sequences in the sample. This CDR3 reads CASSRDRANYGYTF. The CDR3 DNA is TGTGCCAGCAGTCGAGACAGAGCTAACTATGGCTACACCTTC. This chain joins TRBV6-5 and TRBJ1-2; tentatively, D is TRBD1 (5 bases). Trimming pared 5 bases from V and 0 bases from J, leaving 10 bases between. The CDR3 is 14 residues long. Germline V CDR1 and CDR2: MNHEY, SVGAGI.

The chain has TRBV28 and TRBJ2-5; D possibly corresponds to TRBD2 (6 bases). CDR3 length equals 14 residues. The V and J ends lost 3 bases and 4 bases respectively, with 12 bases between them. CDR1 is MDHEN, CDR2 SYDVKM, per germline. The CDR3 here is CASSFAGRRETQYF. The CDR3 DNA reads TGTGCCAGCAGTTTCGCAGGGAGGCGAGAGACCCAGTACTTC.

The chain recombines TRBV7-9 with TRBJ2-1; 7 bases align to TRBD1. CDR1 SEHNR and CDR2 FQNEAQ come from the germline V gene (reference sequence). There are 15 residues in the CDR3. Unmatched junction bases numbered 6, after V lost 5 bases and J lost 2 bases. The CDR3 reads CASSRDRAAYNEQFF. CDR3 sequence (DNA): TGTGCCAGCAGCCGAGACAGGGCCGCCTACAATGAGCAGTTCTTC.

The CDR3 sequence is CASSLGHTDGYTF. CDR3 nucleotides: TGTGCCAGCAGCCTTGGGCACACAGATGGCTACACCTTC. The rearrangement joins TRBV6-5 to TRBJ1-2, with D unresolved. The CDR3 sequence is 13 residues long. Germline V gives CDR1 MNHEY, CDR2 SVGAGI. Trimming cost V 6 bases and J 6 bases, with 14 bases left between them.

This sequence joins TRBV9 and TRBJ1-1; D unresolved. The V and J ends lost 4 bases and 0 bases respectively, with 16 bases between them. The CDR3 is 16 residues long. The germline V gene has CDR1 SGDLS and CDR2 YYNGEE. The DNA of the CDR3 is TGTGCCAGCAGCCCGCGGTCTGAGATGTTGAACACTGAAGCTTTCTTT. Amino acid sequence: CASSPRSEMLNTEAFF.

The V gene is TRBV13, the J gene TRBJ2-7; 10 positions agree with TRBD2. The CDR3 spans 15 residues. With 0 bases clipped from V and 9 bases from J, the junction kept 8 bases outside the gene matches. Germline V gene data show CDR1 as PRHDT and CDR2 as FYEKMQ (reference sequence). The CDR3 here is CASSLGRLAGVMQYF. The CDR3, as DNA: TGTGCCAGCAGCTTAGGTAGACTAGCGGGTGTCATGCAGTACTTC.

The CDR3 nucleotides are TGTGCCAGCAGCTTAAGCCCCACCTACGAGCAGTACTTC. Encoded protein: CASSLSPTYEQYF. The chain links TRBV11-2 to TRBJ2-7; D remains ambiguous. The CDR3 sequence is 13 residues long. Germline-derived CDR1 and CDR2 are SGHAT and FQNNGV. V was clipped by 2 bases and J by 2 bases, with 7 bases between them. Full variable domain (remainder filled in from reference TRBV11-2 and TRBJ2-7): EAGVAQSPRYKIIEKRQSVAFWCNPISGHATLYWYQQILGQGPKLLIQFQNNGVVDDSQLPKDRFSAERLKGVDSTLKIQPAKLEDSAVYLCASSLSPTYEQYFGPGTRLTVT.

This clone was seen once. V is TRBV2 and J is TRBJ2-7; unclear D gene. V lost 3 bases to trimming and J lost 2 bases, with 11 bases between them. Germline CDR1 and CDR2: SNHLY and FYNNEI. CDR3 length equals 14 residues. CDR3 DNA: TGTGCCAGCAGTGACCGAACTACAACCTACGAGCAGTACTTC. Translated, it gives CASSDRTTTYEQYF.

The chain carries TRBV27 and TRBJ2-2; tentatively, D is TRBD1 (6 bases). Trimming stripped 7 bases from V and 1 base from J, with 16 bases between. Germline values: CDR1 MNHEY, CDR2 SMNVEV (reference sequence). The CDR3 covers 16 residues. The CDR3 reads CASTRGGQENTGELFF. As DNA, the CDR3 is TGTGCCAGCACCAGAGGGGGTCAGGAGAACACCGGGGAGCTGTTTTTT.

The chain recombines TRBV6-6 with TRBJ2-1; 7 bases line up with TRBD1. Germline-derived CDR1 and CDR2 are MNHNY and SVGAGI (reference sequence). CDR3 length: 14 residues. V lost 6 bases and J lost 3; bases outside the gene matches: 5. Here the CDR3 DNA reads TGTGCCAGCAGGCCCGACAGGGTCTACAATGAGCAGTTCTTC. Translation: CASRPDRVYNEQFF.

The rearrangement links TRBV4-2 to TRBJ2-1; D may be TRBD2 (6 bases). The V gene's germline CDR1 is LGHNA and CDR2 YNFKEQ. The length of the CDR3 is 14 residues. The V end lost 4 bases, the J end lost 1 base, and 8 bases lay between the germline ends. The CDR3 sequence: CASSRGISYNEQFF. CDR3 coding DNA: TGTGCCAGCAGCCGCGGGATATCCTACAATGAGCAGTTCTTC.

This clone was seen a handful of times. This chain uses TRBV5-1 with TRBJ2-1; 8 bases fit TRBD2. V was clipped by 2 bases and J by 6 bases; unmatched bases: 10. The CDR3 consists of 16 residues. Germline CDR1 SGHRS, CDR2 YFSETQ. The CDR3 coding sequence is TGCGCCAGCAGCTTAAGGCCGCGGGAGGTCGCCAATGAGCAGTTCTTC. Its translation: CASSLRPREVANEQFF.

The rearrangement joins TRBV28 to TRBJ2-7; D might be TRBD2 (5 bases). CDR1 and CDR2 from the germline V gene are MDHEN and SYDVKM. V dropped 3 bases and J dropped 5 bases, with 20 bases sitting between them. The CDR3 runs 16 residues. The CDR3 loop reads CASSFSSLSVRDEQYF. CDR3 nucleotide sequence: TGTGCCAGCAGTTTTAGCTCCCTTAGCGTGAGAGACGAGCAGTACTTC. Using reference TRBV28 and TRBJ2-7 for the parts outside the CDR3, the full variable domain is DVKVTQSSRYLVKRTGEKVFLECVQDMDHENMFWYRQDPGLGLRLIYFSYDVKMKEKGDIPEGYSVSREKKERFSLILESASTNQTSMYLCASSFSSLSVRDEQYFGPGTRLTVT.

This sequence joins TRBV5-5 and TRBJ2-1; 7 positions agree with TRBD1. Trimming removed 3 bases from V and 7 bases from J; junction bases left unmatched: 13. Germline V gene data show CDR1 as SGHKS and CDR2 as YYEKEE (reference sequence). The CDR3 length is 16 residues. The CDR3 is CASSWGQIARGNEQFF. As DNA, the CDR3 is TGTGCCAGCAGCTGGGGACAGATAGCTAGGGGGAATGAGCAGTTCTTC.

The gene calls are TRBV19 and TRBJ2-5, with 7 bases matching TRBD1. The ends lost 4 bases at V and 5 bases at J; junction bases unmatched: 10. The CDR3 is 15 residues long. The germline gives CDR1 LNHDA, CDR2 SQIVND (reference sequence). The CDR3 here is CASSTGKGAGETQYF. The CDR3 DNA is TGTGCCAGTAGTACGGGAAAGGGGGCTGGTGAGACCCAGTACTTC.

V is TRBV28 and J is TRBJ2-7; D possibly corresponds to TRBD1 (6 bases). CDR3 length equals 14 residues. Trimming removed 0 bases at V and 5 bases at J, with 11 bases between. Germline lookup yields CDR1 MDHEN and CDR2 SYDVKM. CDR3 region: CASSLWQGRNEQYF. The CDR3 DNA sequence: TGTGCCAGCAGTTTATGGCAGGGGCGAAACGAGCAGTACTTC. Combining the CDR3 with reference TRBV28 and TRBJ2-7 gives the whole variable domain DVKVTQSSRYLVKRTGEKVFLECVQDMDHENMFWYRQDPGLGLRLIYFSYDVKMKEKGDIPEGYSVSREKKERFSLILESASTNQTSMYLCASSLWQGRNEQYFGPGTRLTVT.

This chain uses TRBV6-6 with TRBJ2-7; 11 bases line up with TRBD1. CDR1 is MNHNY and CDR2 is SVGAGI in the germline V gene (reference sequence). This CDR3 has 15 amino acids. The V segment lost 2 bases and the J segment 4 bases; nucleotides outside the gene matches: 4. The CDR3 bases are TGTGCCAGCAGTTACCCGGACAGGGGGCTATACGAGCAGTACTTC. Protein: CASSYPDRGLYEQYF.

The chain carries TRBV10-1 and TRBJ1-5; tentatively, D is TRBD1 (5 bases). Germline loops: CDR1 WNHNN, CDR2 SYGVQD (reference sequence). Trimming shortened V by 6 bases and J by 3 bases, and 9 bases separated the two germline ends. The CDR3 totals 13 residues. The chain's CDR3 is CASSQGNNQPQHF. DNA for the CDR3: TGCGCCAGCAGCCAGGGAAACAATCAGCCCCAGCATTTT.

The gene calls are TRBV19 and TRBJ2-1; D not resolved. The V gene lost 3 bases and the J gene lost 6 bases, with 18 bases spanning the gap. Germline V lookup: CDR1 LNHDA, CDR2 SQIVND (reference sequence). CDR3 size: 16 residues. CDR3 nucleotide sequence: TGTGCCAGTAGTATCGACGGTCTCGGAGTAAGCAATGAGCAGTTCTTC. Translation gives CASSIDGLGVSNEQFF.

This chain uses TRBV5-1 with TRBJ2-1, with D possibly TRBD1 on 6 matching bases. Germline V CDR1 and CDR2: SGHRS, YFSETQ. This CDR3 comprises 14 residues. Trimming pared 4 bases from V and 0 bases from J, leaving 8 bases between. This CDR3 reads CASSRGNSYNEQFF. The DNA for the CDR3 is TGCGCCAGCAGCAGGGGGAACTCCTACAATGAGCAGTTCTTC. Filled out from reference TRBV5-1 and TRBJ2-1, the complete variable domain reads KAGVTQTPRYLIKTRGQQVTLSCSPISGHRSVSWYQQTPGQGLQFLFEYFSETQRNKGNFPGRFSGRQFSNSRSEMNVSTLELGDSALYLCASSRGNSYNEQFFGPGTRLTVL.

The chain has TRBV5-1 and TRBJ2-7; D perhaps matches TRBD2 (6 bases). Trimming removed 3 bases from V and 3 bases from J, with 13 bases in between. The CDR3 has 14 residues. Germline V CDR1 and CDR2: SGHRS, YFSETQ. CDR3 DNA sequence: TGCGCCAGCAGCTCGGGGGTCCCCAACTACGAGCAGTACTTC. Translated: CASSSGVPNYEQYF.

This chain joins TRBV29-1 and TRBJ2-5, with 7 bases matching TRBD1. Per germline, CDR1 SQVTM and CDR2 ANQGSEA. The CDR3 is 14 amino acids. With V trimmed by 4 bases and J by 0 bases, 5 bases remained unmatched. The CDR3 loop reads CSVAGRGNQETQYF. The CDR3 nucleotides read TGCAGCGTTGCGGGCAGGGGGAACCAAGAGACCCAGTACTTC.

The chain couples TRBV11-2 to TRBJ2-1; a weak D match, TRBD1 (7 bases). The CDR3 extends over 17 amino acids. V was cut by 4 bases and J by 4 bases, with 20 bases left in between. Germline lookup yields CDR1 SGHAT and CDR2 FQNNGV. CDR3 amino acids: CASSWPGSGGIYNEQFF. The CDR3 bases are TGTGCCAGCAGCTGGCCGGGGTCAGGGGGGATTTACAATGAGCAGTTCTTC.

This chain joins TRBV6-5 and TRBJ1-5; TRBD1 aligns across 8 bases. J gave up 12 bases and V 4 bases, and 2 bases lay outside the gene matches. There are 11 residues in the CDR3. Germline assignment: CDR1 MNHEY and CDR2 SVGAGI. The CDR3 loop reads CASSSGQGQHF. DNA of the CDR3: TGTGCCAGCAGTTCCGGACAGGGCCAGCATTTT.

The CDR3 DNA reads as TGTGCCAGCAGACAGGGGGCCGTCTCCTACGAGCAGTACTTC. Translating it yields CASRQGAVSYEQYF. The chain combines TRBV2 with TRBJ2-7; 9 bases align to TRBD1. The CDR3 sequence is 14 residues long. Unmatched junction bases numbered 3, after V lost 6 bases and J lost 0 bases. Germline assignment: CDR1 SNHLY and CDR2 FYNNEI.